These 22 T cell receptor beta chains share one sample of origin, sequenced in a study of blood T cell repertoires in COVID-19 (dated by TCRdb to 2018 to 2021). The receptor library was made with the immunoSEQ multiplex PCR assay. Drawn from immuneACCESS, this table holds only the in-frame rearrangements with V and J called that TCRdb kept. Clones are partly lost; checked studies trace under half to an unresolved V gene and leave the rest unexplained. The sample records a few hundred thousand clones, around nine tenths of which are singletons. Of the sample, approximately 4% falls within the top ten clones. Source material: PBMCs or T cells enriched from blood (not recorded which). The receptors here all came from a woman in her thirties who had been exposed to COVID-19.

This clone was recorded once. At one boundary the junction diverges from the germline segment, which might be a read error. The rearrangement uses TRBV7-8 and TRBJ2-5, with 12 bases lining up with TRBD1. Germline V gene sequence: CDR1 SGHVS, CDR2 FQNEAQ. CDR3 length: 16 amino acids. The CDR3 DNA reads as TGTGCCAGCACCTTAGGGGGACAGGGGGCGCGGGAGACCCAGTACTTC. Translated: CASTLGGQGARETQYF.

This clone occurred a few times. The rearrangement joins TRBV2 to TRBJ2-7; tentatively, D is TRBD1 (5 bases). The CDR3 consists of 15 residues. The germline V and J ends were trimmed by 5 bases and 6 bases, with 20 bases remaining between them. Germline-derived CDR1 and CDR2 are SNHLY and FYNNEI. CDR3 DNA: TGTGCCAGCAGTCCAGTGGCAGCCAGGGCTATCGAGCAGTACTTC. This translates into CASSPVAARAIEQYF.

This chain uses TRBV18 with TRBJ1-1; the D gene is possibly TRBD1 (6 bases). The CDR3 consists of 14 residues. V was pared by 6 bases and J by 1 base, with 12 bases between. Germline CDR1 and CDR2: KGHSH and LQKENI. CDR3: CASSPRGKNTEAFF. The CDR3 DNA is TGTGCCAGCTCCCCAAGGGGGAAGAACACTGAAGCTTTCTTT. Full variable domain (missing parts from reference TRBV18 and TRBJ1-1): NAGVMQNPRHLVRRRGQEARLRCSPMKGHSHVYWYRQLPEEGLKFMVYLQKENIIDESGMPKERFSAEFPKEGPSILRIQQVVRGDSAAYFCASSPRGKNTEAFFGQGTRLTVV.

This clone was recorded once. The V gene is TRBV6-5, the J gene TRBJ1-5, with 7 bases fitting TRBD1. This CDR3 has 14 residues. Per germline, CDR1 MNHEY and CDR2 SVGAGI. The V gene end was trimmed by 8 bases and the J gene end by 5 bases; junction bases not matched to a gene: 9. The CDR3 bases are TGTGCCAGCGCTGGACAGGCTAACTATCAGCCCCAGCATTTT. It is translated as CASAGQANYQPQHF.

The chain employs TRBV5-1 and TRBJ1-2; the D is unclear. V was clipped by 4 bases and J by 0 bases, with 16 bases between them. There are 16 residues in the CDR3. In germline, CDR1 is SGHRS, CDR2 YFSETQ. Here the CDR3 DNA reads TGCGCCAGCAGCCCATCCCATAGCGATCCTAACTATGGCTACACCTTC. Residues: CASSPSHSDPNYGYTF.

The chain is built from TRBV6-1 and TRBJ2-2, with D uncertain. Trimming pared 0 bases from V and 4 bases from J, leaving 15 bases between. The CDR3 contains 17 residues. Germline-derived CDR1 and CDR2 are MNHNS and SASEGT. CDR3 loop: CASSEAAGALGTGELFF. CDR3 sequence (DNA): TGTGCCAGCAGTGAAGCAGCAGGCGCCCTCGGCACCGGGGAGCTGTTTTTT.

CDR3 amino acids: CASSSGQVQNIQYF. In DNA form, the CDR3 reads TGCGCCAGCAGCAGCGGACAGGTCCAAAACATTCAGTACTTC. The gene calls are TRBV5-1 and TRBJ2-4, with TRBD1 matching over 7 bases. V lost 4 bases and J lost 5; bases outside the gene matches: 6. Germline V CDR1 and CDR2: SGHRS, YFSETQ. This CDR3 has 14 residues.

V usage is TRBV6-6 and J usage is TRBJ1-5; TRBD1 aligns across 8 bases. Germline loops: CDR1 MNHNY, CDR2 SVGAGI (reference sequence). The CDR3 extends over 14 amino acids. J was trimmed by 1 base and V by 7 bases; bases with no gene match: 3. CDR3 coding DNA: TGTGCCAGCATTAACAGGGGGAGCAATCAGCCCCAGCATTTT. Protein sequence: CASINRGSNQPQHF.

CDR3: CASSLVGGTNEKLFF. The CDR3 DNA is TGCGCCAGCAGCTTGGTTGGGGGGACTAATGAAAAACTGTTTTTT. This chain joins TRBV5-1 and TRBJ1-4; D is possibly TRBD1 (5 bases). Looked up from germline, CDR1 is SGHRS and CDR2 is YFSETQ. Trimming cost V 0 bases and J 2 bases, with 8 bases left between them. The CDR3 consists of 15 residues.

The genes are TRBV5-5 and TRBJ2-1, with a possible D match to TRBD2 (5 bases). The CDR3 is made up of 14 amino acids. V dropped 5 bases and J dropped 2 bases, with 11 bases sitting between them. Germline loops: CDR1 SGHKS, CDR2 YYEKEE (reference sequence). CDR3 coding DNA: TGTGCCAGCAGAGGTCCCGGGACCTACAATGAGCAGTTCTTC. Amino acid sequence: CASRGPGTYNEQFF. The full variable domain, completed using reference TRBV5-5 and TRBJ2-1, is DAGVTQSPTHLIKTRGQQVTLRCSPISGHKSVSWYQQVLGQGPQFIFQYYEKEERGRGNFPDRFSARQFPNYSSELNVNALLLGDSALYLCASRGPGTYNEQFFGPGTRLTVL.

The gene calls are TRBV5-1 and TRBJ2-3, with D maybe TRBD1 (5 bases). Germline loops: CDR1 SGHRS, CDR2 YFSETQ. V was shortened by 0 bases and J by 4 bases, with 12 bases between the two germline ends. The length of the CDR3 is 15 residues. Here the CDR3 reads CASSLVGQGADTQYF. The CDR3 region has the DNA TGCGCCAGCAGCTTGGTAGGGCAGGGCGCAGATACGCAGTATTTT.

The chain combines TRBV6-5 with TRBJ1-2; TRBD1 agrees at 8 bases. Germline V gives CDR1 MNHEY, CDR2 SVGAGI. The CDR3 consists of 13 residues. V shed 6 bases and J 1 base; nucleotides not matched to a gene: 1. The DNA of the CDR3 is TGTGCCAGCAGCGACAGGGGTAACTATGGCTACACCTTC. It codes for CASSDRGNYGYTF.

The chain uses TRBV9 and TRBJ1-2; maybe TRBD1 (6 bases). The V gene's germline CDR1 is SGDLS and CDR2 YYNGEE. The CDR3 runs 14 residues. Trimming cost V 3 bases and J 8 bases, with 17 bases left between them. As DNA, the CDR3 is TGTGCCAGCAGCGACGCCGGGACAACTTCGGGCTACACCTTC. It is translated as CASSDAGTTSGYTF. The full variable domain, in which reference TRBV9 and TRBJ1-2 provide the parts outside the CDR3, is DSGVTQTPKHLITATGQRVTLRCSPRSGDLSVYWYQQSLDQGLQFLIQYYNGEERAKGNILERFSAQQFPDLHSELNLSSLELGDSALYFCASSDAGTTSGYTFGSGTRLTVV.

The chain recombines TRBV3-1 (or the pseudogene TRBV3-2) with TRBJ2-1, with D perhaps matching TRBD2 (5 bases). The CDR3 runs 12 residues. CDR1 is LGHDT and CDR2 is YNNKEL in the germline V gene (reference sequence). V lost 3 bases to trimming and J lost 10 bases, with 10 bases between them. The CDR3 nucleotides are TGTGCCAGCAGCCACCTTACGGGGGAGCAGTTCTTC. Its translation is CASSHLTGEQFF.

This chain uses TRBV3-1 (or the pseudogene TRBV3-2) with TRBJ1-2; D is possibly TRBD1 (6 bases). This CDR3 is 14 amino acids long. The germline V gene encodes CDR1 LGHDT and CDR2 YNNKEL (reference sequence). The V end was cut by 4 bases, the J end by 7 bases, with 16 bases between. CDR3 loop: CASSPDRPQGGYTF. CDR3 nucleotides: TGTGCCAGCAGCCCAGACAGGCCTCAGGGTGGCTACACCTTC.

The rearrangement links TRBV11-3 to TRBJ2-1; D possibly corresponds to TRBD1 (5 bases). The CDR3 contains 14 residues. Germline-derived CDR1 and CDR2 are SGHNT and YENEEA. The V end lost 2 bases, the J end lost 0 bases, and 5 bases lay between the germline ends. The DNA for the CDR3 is TGTGCCAGCAGCTTAACAGGCTCCTACAATGAGCAGTTCTTC. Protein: CASSLTGSYNEQFF.

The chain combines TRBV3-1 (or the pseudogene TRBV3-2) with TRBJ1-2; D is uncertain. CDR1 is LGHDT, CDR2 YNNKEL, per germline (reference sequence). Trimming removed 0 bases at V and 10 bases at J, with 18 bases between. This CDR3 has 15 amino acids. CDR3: CASSQDLPAGVNYTF. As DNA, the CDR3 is TGTGCCAGCAGCCAAGACCTGCCGGCCGGGGTCAACTACACCTTC.

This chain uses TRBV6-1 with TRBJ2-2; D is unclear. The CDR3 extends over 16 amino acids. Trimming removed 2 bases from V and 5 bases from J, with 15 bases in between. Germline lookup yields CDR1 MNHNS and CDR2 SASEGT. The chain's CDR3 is CASSEWVGVDTGELFF. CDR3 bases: TGTGCCAGCAGTGAATGGGTAGGAGTCGATACCGGGGAGCTGTTTTTT.

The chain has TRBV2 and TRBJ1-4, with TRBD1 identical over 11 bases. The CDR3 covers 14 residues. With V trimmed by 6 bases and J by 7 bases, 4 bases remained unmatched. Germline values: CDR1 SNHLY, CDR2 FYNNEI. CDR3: CASSRTGGVEKLFF. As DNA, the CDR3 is TGTGCCAGCAGCAGGACAGGGGGCGTTGAAAAACTGTTTTTT.

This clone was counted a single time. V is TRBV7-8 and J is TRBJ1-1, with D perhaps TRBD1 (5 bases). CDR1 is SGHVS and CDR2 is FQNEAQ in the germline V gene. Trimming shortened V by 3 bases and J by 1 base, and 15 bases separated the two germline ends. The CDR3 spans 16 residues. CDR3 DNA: TGTGCCAGCAGCTTGTTCATAGGCAGGGCGAACACTGAAGCTTTCTTT. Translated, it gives CASSLFIGRANTEAFF.

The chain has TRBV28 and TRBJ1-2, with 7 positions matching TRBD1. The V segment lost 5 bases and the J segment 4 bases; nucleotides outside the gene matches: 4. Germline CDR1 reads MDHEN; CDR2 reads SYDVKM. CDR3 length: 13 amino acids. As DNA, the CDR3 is TGTGCCAGCAGTCCCCGACAGGGCTATGGCTACACCTTC. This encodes CASSPRQGYGYTF.

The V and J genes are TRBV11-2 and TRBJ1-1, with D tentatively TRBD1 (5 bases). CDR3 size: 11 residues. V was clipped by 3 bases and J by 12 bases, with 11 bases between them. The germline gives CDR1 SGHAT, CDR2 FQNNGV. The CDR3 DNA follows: TGTGCCAGCAGCTTCCTGGGGCGGACTTTCTTT. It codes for CASSFLGRTFF.